The 17 T cell receptor beta chains given below trace back to one sample, sequenced in a study of T cell clonality in common variable immunodeficiency. Using immunoSEQ multiplex PCR, the repertoire was profiled, and TCRdb retains in-frame clones only, with some absent. Found here are approximately 56,000 clones, no singletons; the ten largest cover just over 2%. Sequencing input: peripheral blood mononuclear cells. The receptors shown here come from a person aged 18 to 70 in good health.

This clone occurred many times. From the germline J gene comes the end of the CDR3, since the read stops 3 residues before it. The chain links TRBV18 to TRBJ1-5, with D unclear. CDR1 and CDR2 from the germline V gene are KGHSH and LQKENI. Trimming removed 3 bases at V and 0 bases at J, with 9 bases between. CDR3 length: 15 amino acids. This CDR3 reads CASSPSRYSNQPQHF. The DNA read from the CDR3 is TGTGCCAGCTCACCGTCCAGATATAGCAATCAGCCC.

This clone came up a few times. The missing CDR3 end, 3 residues past where the read stops, is filled in from the germline J gene. The same CDR3 can be traced to other DNA sequences in this sample. The chain combines TRBV7-9 with TRBJ1-5; tentative D call: TRBD1 (6 bases). The V and J ends lost 5 bases and 1 base respectively, with 9 bases between them. Germline CDR1 and CDR2: SEHNR and FQNEAQ (reference sequence). The CDR3 loop spans 14 amino acids. The part of the CDR3 DNA that was read is TGTGCCAGCAGCATCGACAGGAGCAATCAGCCC. This encodes CASSIDRSNQP. The full CDR3 protein reads CASSIDRSNQPQHF.

This clone occurred many times. The read falls 3 residues short of the CDR3 end, and the missing part is taken from the germline J gene. This chain joins TRBV5-1 and TRBJ1-1; 8 bases fit TRBD1. CDR3 length: 16 residues. Trimming cost V 4 bases and J 5 bases; bases outside gene matches: 13. Germline lookup yields CDR1 SGHRS and CDR2 YFSETQ. CDR3 sequence reads: CASSRGQGTSTTEAFF. The part of the CDR3 DNA that was read is TGCGCCAGCAGCCGCGGACAGGGCACCTCGACGACTGAA. Combining the CDR3 with reference TRBV5-1 and TRBJ1-1 gives the whole variable domain KAGVTQTPRYLIKTRGQQVTLSCSPISGHRSVSWYQQTPGQGLQFLFEYFSETQRNKGNFPGRFSGRQFSNSRSEMNVSTLELGDSALYLCASSRGQGTSTTEAFFGQGTRLTVV.

This clone was detected ten times or more. The read terminates 3 residues before the CDR3 end, so the remaining end is supplied by the germline J gene. V is TRBV12-3 or TRBV12-4 and J is TRBJ2-5; 7 bases align to TRBD1. This CDR3 spans 14 amino acids. V was pared by 3 bases and J by 1 base, with 2 bases of the junction left unmatched. The part of the CDR3 DNA that was read is TGTGCCAGCAGTTTCGACAGGGCCCAAGAGACC. Protein product: CASSFDRAQET. The whole CDR3 sequence is CASSFDRAQETQYF.

This clone was detected only a few times. From the germline J gene comes the end of the CDR3, since the read stops 3 residues before it. The chain carries TRBV19 and TRBJ2-4; 9 bases are shared with TRBD1. This CDR3 has 13 residues. From germline, CDR1 is LNHDA and CDR2 SQIVND (reference sequence). The part of the CDR3 DNA that was read is TGTGCCAGTAGTATTCGGACAGGGGATGGT. This sequence encodes CASSIRTGDG. The CDR3 in its entirety is CASSIRTGDGQYF. Looking up the rest from reference TRBV19 and TRBJ2-4 gives the full variable domain: DGGITQSPKYLFRKEGQNVTLSCEQNLNHDAMYWYRQDPGQGLRLIYYSQIVNDFQKGDIAEGYSVSREKKESFPLTVTSAQKNPTAFYLCASSIRTGDGQYFGAGTRLSVL.

This clone was counted many times. The sequence runs out 3 residues before the end of the CDR3; the remainder is reconstructed from the germline J gene. The rearrangement links TRBV19 to TRBJ2-7, with 11 bases fitting TRBD2. Looked up from germline, CDR1 is LNHDA and CDR2 is SQIVND (reference sequence). This CDR3 has 14 amino acids. The V gene end was trimmed by 5 bases and the J gene end by 6 bases; junction bases not matched to a gene: 6. CDR3 loop: CASSVTSGSGEQYF. The sequenced part of the CDR3 DNA is TGTGCCAGTAGTGTCACTAGCGGGAGTGGCGAG.

This clone has at least ten counts. The read falls 3 residues short of the CDR3 end, and the missing part is taken from the germline J gene. J is TRBJ1-1 and V is TRBV20-1; 8 nucleotides line up with TRBD1. This CDR3 comprises 15 residues. Germline values: CDR1 DFQATT, CDR2 SNEGSKA (reference sequence). With 1 base clipped from V and 4 bases from J, the junction kept 8 bases outside the gene matches. The covered CDR3 bases are TGCAGTGCTAGAGTACGGCAGGGGGCGGGCACTGAA. Amino acids: CSARVRQGAGTE. The full-length CDR3 reads as CSARVRQGAGTEAFF.

The table lists this clone with many counts. The read falls 3 residues short of the CDR3 end, and the missing part is taken from the germline J gene. The chain joins TRBV5-1 to TRBJ2-5; TRBD2 matches at 13 bases. Germline V gene lookup returns CDR1 SGHRS and CDR2 YFSETQ. Trimming removed 0 bases from V and 4 bases from J; junction bases left unmatched: 6. This CDR3 is 17 amino acids long. CDR3 bases read: TGCGCCAGCAGCTTGGTGCTCAGACTAGCGGGGGGAGAGACC. It specifies CASSLVLRLAGGET. The whole CDR3 protein reads CASSLVLRLAGGETQYF.

In its sample, this clone was seen many times. The missing CDR3 end, 3 residues past where the read stops, is filled in from the germline J gene. The J gene is TRBJ2-1, the V gene TRBV7-3; 10 nucleotides line up with TRBD1. The V and J ends lost 6 bases and 5 bases, in that order; junction bases with no gene match: 4. Per germline, CDR1 SGHTA and CDR2 FQGTGA. This CDR3 region has 14 residues. The CDR3 region is CASRSGTGDNEQFF. The DNA read from the CDR3 is TGTGCCAGCAGAAGCGGGACAGGGGACAATGAG.

Only a few counts were recorded for this clone. The DNA ends 3 residues before the CDR3 does, and the rest of the CDR3 is filled in from the germline J gene. The chain combines TRBV10-2 with TRBJ2-1; D is possibly TRBD1 (6 bases). CDR3 length: 13 residues. Germline lookup yields CDR1 WSHSY and CDR2 SAAADI. V lost 6 bases, J lost 4 bases, and 10 bases lay in between. The CDR3 here is CASRGGQYNEQFF. The DNA read from the CDR3 is TGCGCCAGCAGAGGGGGACAATACAATGAG.

With respect to this clone: The observed sequence ends 3 residues before the CDR3 terminus, with the missing tail filled in from the germline J gene. The rearrangement uses TRBV20-1 and TRBJ2-3, with D unclear. Germline V gene data show CDR1 as DFQATT and CDR2 as SNEGSKA (reference sequence). The CDR3 consists of 13 residues. The sequenced CDR3 bases are TGCAGTGCTAGAAAACAGCCCCAAGAGACG. Residues: CSARKQPQET. In full, the CDR3 is CSARKQPQETQYF.

In regard to this clone: The read is 3 residues too short to cover the CDR3 end, so that end is filled in from the germline J gene. The chain has TRBV10-2 and TRBJ1-1; TRBD1 aligns across 9 bases. Germline loops: CDR1 WSHSY, CDR2 SAAADI. Trimming took 5 bases from V and 0 from J; bases not matched to a gene: 10. The length of the CDR3 is 17 residues. CDR3 sequence reads: CASSQQGASGMNTEAFF. The covered CDR3 bases are TGCGCCAGCAGTCAACAGGGGGCTAGTGGCATGAACACTGAA.

There are many counts of this clone. An end of the junction does not agree with germline; a read error may underlie this. The DNA ends 3 residues before the CDR3 does, and the rest of the CDR3 is filled in from the germline J gene. V is TRBV20-1 and J is TRBJ2-1; TRBD2 matches at 13 bases. This CDR3 spans 16 amino acids. Germline CDR1 is DFQATT and CDR2 is SNEGSKA (reference sequence). Incomplete CDR3 DNA: TGCAGTGCTCGAGACGTAACTAGCGGGGGGGCCGATGAG. Translated, it gives CSARDVTSGGADE. The entire CDR3 reads CSARDVTSGGADEQFF.

This clone was picked up a small number of times. Sequencing ends 3 residues short of the CDR3 end; the germline J gene provides the rest. V is TRBV5-1 and J is TRBJ1-3; D unclear. The V gene's germline CDR1 is SGHRS and CDR2 YFSETQ. The CDR3 consists of 15 residues. Trimming took 0 bases from V and 4 from J, leaving 11 bases between them. CDR3 sequence reads: CASSLGTARGNTIYF. CDR3 DNA (partial): TGCGCCAGCAGCTTGGGCACGGCTAGAGGAAACACC.

This clone has only a few counts. The read ends 3 residues early relative to the CDR3; the germline J gene fills the gap. This chain connects TRBV2 to TRBJ2-1, with 8 positions matching TRBD2. The CDR3 has 13 residues. With 6 bases clipped from V and 7 bases from J, the junction kept 5 bases outside the gene matches. In germline, CDR1 is SNHLY, CDR2 FYNNEI. The CDR3 sequence: CASRETSVNEQFF. Partial CDR3 DNA: TGTGCCAGCAGGGAGACTAGCGTGAATGAG.

This clone was seen repeatedly, ten times or more. The read stops 3 residues short of the end of the CDR3; the missing end is completed from the germline J gene. The chain couples TRBV20-1 to TRBJ1-2; perhaps TRBD1 as D (6 bases). The CDR3 has 15 residues. Germline CDR1 reads DFQATT; CDR2 reads SNEGSKA (reference sequence). V lost 4 bases to trimming and J lost 1 base, with 16 bases between them. Partial CDR3 DNA: TGCAGTGCTAAACGAGGGGGTGGTTTTAACTATGGC. This gives the protein CSAKRGGGFNYG. The entire CDR3 sequence reads CSAKRGGGFNYGYTF.

This clone was seen many times. The sequence runs out 3 residues before the end of the CDR3; the remainder is reconstructed from the germline J gene. This rearrangement joins TRBV7-6 to TRBJ1-1, with D tentatively TRBD1 (5 bases). Trimming left V 2 bases short and J 3 bases short, with 10 bases between. The CDR3 totals 14 residues. Germline lookup yields CDR1 SGHVS and CDR2 FNYEAQ. CDR3 DNA (partial): TGTGCCAGCAGCTTAATGGGAGGGGACACTGAA. This sequence encodes CASSLMGGDTE. The whole CDR3 reads CASSLMGGDTEAFF.